A few counts support the clone carrying this T cell receptor beta chain. Its specificity is unknown. The CDR3 consists of 13 residues. V was cut by 5 bases and J by 9 bases, with 17 bases left in between. The germline gives CDR1 DFQATT, CDR2 SNEGSKA (reference sequence). The sample belongs to a study of T cells after yellow fever vaccination. Whole-study results and caveats: The CD4 and CD8 compartments had a small share of their clonotypes in common. There was a possibility that FACS-sorted repertoires contained abundant clonotypes contaminating from the bulk population.

TCRdb re-called the 5' RACE reads with MiXCR, one entry per CDR3 protein. The sample contains about 400,000 distinct CDR3 sequences, approximately 10% of which appear only once. This rearrangement joins TRBV20-1 to TRBJ2-1, with D maybe TRBD1 (5 bases). The sequence was obtained from a man aged 18 to 29 who received the YFV17D yellow fever vaccine. Specimen: PBMCs, collected on the day of the first yellow fever vaccination. As DNA, the CDR3 is TGCAGTGCTCGACCGGGCCAGGGCCGTGAGCAGTTCTTC. This sequence encodes CSARPGQGREQFF.